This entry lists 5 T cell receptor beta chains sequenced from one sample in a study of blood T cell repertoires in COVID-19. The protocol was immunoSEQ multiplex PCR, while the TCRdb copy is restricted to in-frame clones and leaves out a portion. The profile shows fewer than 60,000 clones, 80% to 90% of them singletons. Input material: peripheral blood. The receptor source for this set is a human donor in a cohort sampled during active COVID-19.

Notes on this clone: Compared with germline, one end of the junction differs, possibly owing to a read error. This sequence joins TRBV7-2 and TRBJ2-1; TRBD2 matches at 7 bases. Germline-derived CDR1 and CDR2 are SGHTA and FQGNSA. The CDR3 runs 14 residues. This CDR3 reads CASSLGTRYSEQFF. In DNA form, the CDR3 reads TGTGCCAGCAGCTTAGGGACTAGATACAGTGAGCAGTTCTTC.

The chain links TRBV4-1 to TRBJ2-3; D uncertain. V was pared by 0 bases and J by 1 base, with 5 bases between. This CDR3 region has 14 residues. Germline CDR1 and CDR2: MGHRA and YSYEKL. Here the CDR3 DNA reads TGCGCCAGCAGCCAAGACGGAGGCACAGATACGCAGTATTTT. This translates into CASSQDGGTDTQYF.

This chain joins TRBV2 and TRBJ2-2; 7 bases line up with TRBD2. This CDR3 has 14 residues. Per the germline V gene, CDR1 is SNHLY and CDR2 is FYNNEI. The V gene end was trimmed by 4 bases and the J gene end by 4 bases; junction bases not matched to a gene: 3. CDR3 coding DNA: TGTGCCAGCAGTGGCGGGAGCGGCACCGGGGAGCTGTTTTTT. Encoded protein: CASSGGSGTGELFF.

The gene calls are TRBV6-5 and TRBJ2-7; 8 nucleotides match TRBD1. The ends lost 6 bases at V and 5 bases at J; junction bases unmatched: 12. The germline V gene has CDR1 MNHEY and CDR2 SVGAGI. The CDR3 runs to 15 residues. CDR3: CASRYTGTGVDEQYF. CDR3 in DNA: TGTGCCAGCAGATATACAGGGACAGGTGTGGACGAGCAGTACTTC.

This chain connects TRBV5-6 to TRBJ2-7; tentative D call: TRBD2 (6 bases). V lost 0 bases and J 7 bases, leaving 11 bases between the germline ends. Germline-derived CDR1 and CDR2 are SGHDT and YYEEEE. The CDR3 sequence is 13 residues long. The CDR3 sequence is CASSLEGLAEQYF. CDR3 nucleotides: TGTGCCAGCAGCTTGGAGGGGCTAGCGGAGCAGTACTTC.